Below, 27 T cell receptor beta chains from the same sample are listed, as sequenced in a study of blood T cells in healthy people across ages. For the second PCR, which ran for about 6 to 11 cycles, a sample-barcoded 5' primer and a J-beta primer mix were used. TCRdb passed the 5' RACE reads through MiXCR, listing each CDR3 protein once. The data show 950,000 to 1,200,000 distinct CDR3 sequences, 30% to 40% seen once. The specimen sequenced was blood. The receptors were sampled from a man aged 18-30 years in good health.

The CDR3 nucleotides are TGCGCCAGCAGCCAAGTTGCAGACGCGAACACTGAAGCTTTCTTT. Protein sequence: CASSQVADANTEAFF. The chain couples TRBV4-3 to TRBJ1-1; no clear D. Per germline, CDR1 LGHNA and CDR2 YSLEER. Trimming shortened V by 1 base and J by 1 base, and 10 bases separated the two germline ends. The CDR3 has 15 amino acids.

This clonotype has a handful of counts. V usage is TRBV4-2 and J usage is TRBJ2-7; TRBD1 matches at 8 bases. Germline V gene lookup returns CDR1 LGHNA and CDR2 YNFKEQ. This CDR3 contains 14 residues. Trimming at V came to 2 bases and at J to 2 bases, leaving 2 bases not matched to a gene. CDR3 nucleotides: TGTGCCAGCAGCCAACCGGACAGGGCCTACGAGCAGTACTTC. This gives the protein CASSQPDRAYEQYF.

This clonotype came up a few times. This chain connects TRBV6-2 or TRBV6-3 to TRBJ1-1, with D hard to call. Germline V gene data show CDR1 as MNHEY and CDR2 as SVGEGT. The V and J ends lost 6 bases and 4 bases respectively, with 15 bases between them. The CDR3 has 14 amino acids. In DNA, the CDR3 is TGTGCCAGCAGCCCGTTAAGTAGCGGCACTGAAGCTTTCTTT. It encodes CASSPLSSGTEAFF.

The V call is TRBV10-3, the J call TRBJ1-1; weak D call: TRBD1 (5 bases). The germline V and J ends were trimmed by 4 bases and 0 bases, with 18 bases remaining between them. Germline-derived CDR1 and CDR2 are ENHRY and SYGVKD. This CDR3 region has 17 residues. The chain's CDR3 is CAISGGSKGSMNTEAFF. In DNA, the CDR3 is TGTGCCATCAGTGGGGGGAGTAAGGGGTCAATGAACACTGAAGCTTTCTTT.

The chain has TRBV7-3 and TRBJ1-1; D is perhaps TRBD1 (6 bases). Germline CDR1 is SGHTA and CDR2 is FQGTGA. Between the trimmed V and J ends, which lost 5 bases and 3 bases, there was a span of 10 bases. The length of the CDR3 is 13 residues. The DNA of the CDR3 is TGTGCCAGCAGCCCTGGGGGGCACACTGAAGCTTTCTTT. Translation gives CASSPGGHTEAFF. Full variable domain (rest looked up from reference TRBV7-3 and TRBJ1-1): GAGVSQTPSNKVTEKGKYVELRCDPISGHTALYWYRQSLGQGPEFLIYFQGTGAADDSGLPNDRFFAVRPEGSVSTLKIQRTERGDSAVYLCASSPGGHTEAFFGQGTRLTVV.

The J gene is TRBJ2-5, the V gene TRBV7-6; either TRBD1 or TRBD2 may supply D (5 bases each). Trimming removed 3 bases from V and 1 base from J, with 9 bases in between. The CDR3 contains 14 residues. Germline V gene lookup returns CDR1 SGHVS and CDR2 FNYEAQ. In nucleotides, the CDR3 is TGTGCCAGCAGCTTTGGGACGGCCCAAGAGACCCAGTACTTC. This codes for CASSFGTAQETQYF.

This clonotype was detected a few times. V gene TRBV7-6 combines with J gene TRBJ2-5; 9 bases match TRBD2. Germline trimming cut 5 bases from V and 5 bases from J; bases unmatched to any gene: 15. This CDR3 spans 17 amino acids. Looked up from germline, CDR1 is SGHVS and CDR2 is FNYEAQ. CDR3 DNA sequence: TGTGCCAGCAGCCCCTCTTTGCGGGGGGGCTTCTTTGAGACCCAGTACTTC. Amino acid sequence: CASSPSLRGGFFETQYF.

This sequence joins TRBV11-2 and TRBJ2-3, with no clear D. This CDR3 is 12 amino acids long. The V end was cut by 2 bases, the J end by 5 bases, with 5 bases between. Germline V gene lookup returns CDR1 SGHAT and CDR2 FQNNGV. The CDR3 DNA sequence: TGTGCCAGCAGCTTAACAAAAGATACGCAGTATTTT. Protein product: CASSLTKDTQYF.

The chain's CDR3 is CASWNANFRDSPLHF. The CDR3 DNA sequence: TGTGCCAGCTGGAACGCCAACTTCAGGGATTCACCCCTCCACTTT. V and J are TRBV27 and TRBJ1-6; D may be TRBD1 (5 bases). CDR1 is MNHEY and CDR2 is SMNVEV in the germline V gene (reference sequence). V gave up 8 bases and J gave up 8 bases, with 19 bases separating them. The CDR3 sequence is 15 residues long.

This clonotype was recorded a few times. The chain couples TRBV20-1 to TRBJ2-1; no clear D. This CDR3 comprises 15 residues. Germline CDR1 reads DFQATT; CDR2 reads SNEGSKA (reference sequence). With 2 bases removed from V and 0 bases from J, the gap between germline ends came to 11 bases. The CDR3 coding sequence is TGCAGTGCTAGACCAACAGATGTCTCCTACAATGAGCAGTTCTTC. It yields the protein CSARPTDVSYNEQFF.

This rearrangement joins TRBV12-3 or TRBV12-4 to TRBJ1-2; D might be TRBD1 (5 bases). V was shortened by 6 bases and J by 8 bases, with 19 bases between the two germline ends. This CDR3 contains 14 residues. DNA of the CDR3: TGTGCCAGCAGCCGGACCAGGGTAATTGGAGGCTACACCTTC. This encodes CASSRTRVIGGYTF.

A few counts support this clonotype. The chain combines TRBV7-8 with TRBJ1-5; D gene uncertain. There are 15 residues in the CDR3. Trimming took 5 bases from V and 0 from J, leaving 11 bases between them. The V gene's germline CDR1 is SGHVS and CDR2 FQNEAQ. This chain's CDR3 is CASSPGRHSNQPQHF. CDR3 nucleotide sequence: TGTGCCAGCAGCCCTGGACGACATAGCAATCAGCCCCAGCATTTT.

This clonotype was recorded a few times. The V call is TRBV3-1, the J call TRBJ2-1; TRBD1 agrees at 7 bases. J lost 7 bases, V lost 4 bases, and 7 bases had no gene match. The CDR3 is 14 residues long. CDR1 and CDR2 from the germline V gene are LGHDT and YNNKEL (reference sequence). CDR3 residues: CASSLMTGSNEQFF. In nucleotides, the CDR3 is TGTGCCAGCAGCCTGATGACAGGGTCAAATGAGCAGTTCTTC.

This chain links TRBV12-3 or TRBV12-4 with TRBJ2-2; no definite D call. V was shortened by 1 base and J by 1 base, with 7 bases between the two germline ends. The CDR3 contains 15 residues. CDR3 bases: TGTGCCAGCAGTTTAGTCAAGGGGAACACCGGGGAGCTGTTTTTT. Translation gives CASSLVKGNTGELFF.

The chain employs TRBV11-2 and TRBJ2-1; TRBD2 is a possible D gene (6 bases). The V gene lost 3 bases and the J gene lost 5 bases, with 17 bases spanning the gap. The CDR3 covers 16 residues. The germline CDR1 and CDR2 sequences are SGHAT and FQNNGV. CDR3 protein: CASSLEGLALNNEQFF. In DNA form, the CDR3 reads TGTGCCAGCAGCTTGGAGGGGCTAGCTTTAAACAATGAGCAGTTCTTC.

This clonotype has just a few counts. The rearrangement links TRBV5-1 to TRBJ1-1, with D uncertain. V was clipped by 0 bases and J by 1 base, with 10 bases between them. Looked up from germline, CDR1 is SGHRS and CDR2 is YFSETQ. The CDR3 is made up of 15 amino acids. CDR3 amino acids: CASSLDSPGNTEAFF. Here the CDR3 DNA reads TGCGCCAGCAGCTTGGATTCTCCGGGGAACACTGAAGCTTTCTTT.

This clonotype has at least ten counts. The genes are TRBV3-1 and TRBJ1-6, with D possibly being TRBD1 (5 bases). Germline V gene sequence: CDR1 LGHDT, CDR2 YNNKEL (reference sequence). With 0 bases removed from V and 7 bases from J, the gap between germline ends came to 13 bases. The CDR3 consists of 16 residues. The CDR3 DNA sequence: TGTGCCAGCAGCCAAGATCAGGCCAGGGTAAATTCACCCCTCCACTTT. This codes for CASSQDQARVNSPLHF.

Remarks on this clonotype: This may come from a read error, since a much larger clone is one base off. The CDR3: CASSFLRENRPQHF. As DNA, the CDR3 is TGTGCCAGCAGTTTTTTGAGGGAAAATCGGCCCCAGCATTTT. J is TRBJ1-5 and V is TRBV12-3 or TRBV12-4; D is uncertain. The CDR3 totals 14 residues.

V and J are TRBV6-6 and TRBJ1-3; tentative D call: TRBD1 (6 bases). The ends were cut back, 5 bases at V and 0 bases at J, with 11 bases in the middle. Germline values: CDR1 MNHNY, CDR2 SVGAGI (reference sequence). CDR3 length: 15 residues. In nucleotides, the CDR3 is TGTGCCAGCAGTCCCGGGGGCCACTCTGGAAACACCATATATTTT. Its translation is CASSPGGHSGNTIYF.

In its sample, this clonotype was seen many times. The genes are TRBV5-5 and TRBJ2-3; 11 bases map to TRBD2. Germline CDR1 is SGHKS and CDR2 is YYEKEE (reference sequence). Losses at the gene ends were 2 bases for V and 2 bases for J; bases not matched to a gene: 4. The CDR3 spans 16 residues. CDR3: CASSFLAGGSTDTQYF. CDR3 nucleotides: TGTGCCAGCAGCTTTCTAGCGGGGGGTTCCACAGATACGCAGTATTTT.

This clonotype has only a few counts. The chain employs TRBV20-1 and TRBJ2-1; D tentatively reads TRBD1 or TRBD2 (5 bases each). Germline V gene data show CDR1 as DFQATT and CDR2 as SNEGSKA (reference sequence). Trimming took off 2 bases at V and 6 bases at J, with 14 bases between the two ends. This CDR3 is built from 14 residues. The CDR3 DNA reads TGCAGTGCTAGACGGGACGGATCGGTCAATGAGCAGTTCTTC. Its protein product is CSARRDGSVNEQFF.

This clonotype has only a few counts. The CDR3 reads CSARGLYTSGSQETQYF. CDR3 in DNA: TGCAGTGCTAGAGGCCTTTACACTAGCGGAAGTCAAGAGACCCAGTACTTC. The chain carries TRBV20-1 and TRBJ2-5; 8 nucleotides line up with TRBD2. V lost 1 base and J lost 2; bases outside the gene matches: 12. The CDR3 consists of 17 residues. The germline V gene has CDR1 DFQATT and CDR2 SNEGSKA (reference sequence).

The gene calls are TRBV12-3 or TRBV12-4 and TRBJ2-4; D perhaps matches TRBD2 (5 bases). V was clipped by 6 bases and J by 0 bases, with 9 bases between them. CDR3 length equals 14 residues. The CDR3 nucleotides are TGTGCCAGCAGCCCTAGCCTAGCCAAAAACATTCAGTACTTC. This translates into CASSPSLAKNIQYF.

The J gene is TRBJ2-4, the V gene TRBV27, with TRBD1 identical over 8 bases. The J call may not be correct, given that the DNA end is closer to TRBJ2-7. Germline CDR1 reads MNHEY; CDR2 reads SMNVEV (reference sequence). This CDR3 is 15 amino acids long. Here the CDR3 DNA reads TGTGCCAGCAGTCCCCACGGGACAGGAGCCTACGAGCAGTACTTC. It specifies CASSPHGTGAYEQYF.

The chain combines TRBV25-1 with TRBJ1-1; 8 bases are shared with TRBD1. CDR3 length: 14 residues. V shed 10 bases, J shed 4 bases, and the junction held 11 bases outside the gene matches. In germline, CDR1 is MGHDK, CDR2 SYGVNS. CDR3 residues: CATRDRTLTTEAFF. Here the CDR3 DNA reads TGTGCCACCCGGGACAGGACGTTGACCACTGAAGCTTTCTTT.

This clonotype appeared a few times. The chain uses TRBV12-5 and TRBJ1-5; the match to TRBD1 covers 9 bases. The CDR3 spans 16 residues. Unmatched junction bases numbered 14, after V lost 6 bases and J lost 8 bases. From germline, CDR1 is LGHNT and CDR2 FRNRAP. CDR3 in DNA: TGTGCTAGTGGGGGACAGGGAGTGGCGCAATCTGAGCCCCAGCATTTT. Translation: CASGGQGVAQSEPQHF.

The chain joins TRBV9 to TRBJ2-3, with TRBD2 matching 13 bases. From germline, CDR1 is SGDLS and CDR2 YYNGEE. With V trimmed by 3 bases and J by 7 bases, 8 bases remained unmatched. CDR3 length: 16 residues. CDR3 in amino acids: CASSEALAGGAYTQYF. The CDR3 nucleotides read TGTGCCAGCAGCGAGGCACTAGCGGGGGGGGCGTATACGCAGTATTTT.